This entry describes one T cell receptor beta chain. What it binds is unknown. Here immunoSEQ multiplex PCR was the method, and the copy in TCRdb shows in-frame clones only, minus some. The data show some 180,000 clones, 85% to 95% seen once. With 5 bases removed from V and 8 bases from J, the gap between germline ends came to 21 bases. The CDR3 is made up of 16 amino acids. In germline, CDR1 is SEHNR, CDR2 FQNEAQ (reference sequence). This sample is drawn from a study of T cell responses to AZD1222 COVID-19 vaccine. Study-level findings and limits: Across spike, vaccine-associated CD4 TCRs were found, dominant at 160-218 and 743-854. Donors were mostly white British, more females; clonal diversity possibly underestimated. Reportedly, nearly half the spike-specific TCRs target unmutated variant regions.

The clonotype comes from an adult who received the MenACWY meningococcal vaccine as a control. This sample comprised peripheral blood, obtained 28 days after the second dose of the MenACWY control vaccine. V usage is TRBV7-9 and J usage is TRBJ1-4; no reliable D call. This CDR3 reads CASSPTRTASAEKLFF. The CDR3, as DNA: TGTGCCAGCAGCCCCACCCGGACGGCGTCAGCCGAAAAACTGTTTTTT.